The clone carrying this T cell receptor (beta chain) was observed once. The record originates from a study of blood T cell repertoires in COVID-19. Generated by immunoSEQ multiplex PCR, the TCRdb table keeps only in-frame clones and is missing some. The repertoire holds approximately 160,000 clones, about 86% seen once, with around 7.8% in the top ten. Germline CDR1 and CDR2: SGHAT and FQNNGV. The CDR3 is 14 amino acids. V was trimmed by 1 base and J by 3 bases, leaving 10 bases between them. Source material: PBMCs or T cells enriched from blood (not recorded which). The chain recombines TRBV11-2 with TRBJ2-7; TRBD2 is a possible D gene (6 bases). This TCR came from a man between 45 and 60 years old who had recovered from COVID-19. The CDR3 bases are TGTGCCAGCAGCTTAGCGTCGGGGGTCTACGAGCAGTACTTC. As protein: CASSLASGVYEQYF.